This T cell receptor beta chain was identified in a study of identical twins (dated by TCRdb to about 2016). Study-level background: The study deep-sequenced TCR alpha and beta repertoires from monozygotic twins, unrelated adults of various ages and cord blood to test whether fetal clonotypes persist. Replicate twin experiments were performed at different times using different library preparation protocols to rule out contamination.

General conclusions and limits of the study: A weaker excess of twin sharing was found in beta out-of-frame sequences because the signal-to-noise ratio was lowered by fewer shared sequences. Out-of-frame TCR alpha sharing in monozygotic twins was systematically underestimated by recombination models, whereas sharing between unrelated individuals was in agreement with the recombination models. Abundant cord blood beta clonotypes carried fewer insertions; young adult naive repertoires showed a weaker similar trend, while memory repertoires showed none. Because the same donors could not be followed over many years, the conclusions relied on cross-sectional statistical analysis. Compared with coincidental sharing between unrelated individuals, an excess of low generation-probability sequences was observed among out-of-frame TCR alpha sequences shared between twins. Invariant T cells such as MAIT and iNKT could partly confound zero-insertion analyses, though diverse VJ usage argued against this for most clonotypes.

The germline V gene provides CDR1 ENHRY and CDR2 SYGVKD. Measured from the cysteine to the phenylalanine, the CDR3 is 14 residues long. The CDR3 DNA has 42 bases and is translated from base 1. Relative to germline, V is 3 bases shorter and J is 6 bases shorter, with 11 bases between their ends. Only healthy Caucasian donors were included. The twin cohort consisted of three pairs of female monozygotic twins, all aged about 18 to 29 years. Peripheral blood mononuclear cells were used as the source from which RNA for TCR libraries was isolated. This clonotype appeared a few times. Its antigen is not yet known. No base quality information exists; no much larger clone differs at one position. Receptor libraries were prepared by 5' RACE. Sequencer: Illumina HiSeq 2000. Template switching introduced a universal primer binding site; the final cDNA contained a unique molecular identifier, enabling accurate counting of TCR cDNA molecules. Specific primers in the conserved constant-segment region were used to synthesize first-strand cDNA for the TCR alpha and beta chains. To control for contamination, each cDNA library was double barcoded with a SMART-Mk sample barcode plus Illumina barcodes. TruSeq adapter sequences and Illumina sample barcodes were added in two successive PCR steps. Sequencing of the TCR alpha and beta cDNA libraries was done on the Illumina HiSeq platform using custom primers. The paper's processing steps were these. Unique molecular identifiers were extracted from raw reads with MiGEC, and CDR3 positions were determined with MiXCR. Recombination models were inferred per individual with the repgenHMM and IGoR tools using an EM algorithm. Shared clonotype analysis was performed with the tcR package in R, normalizing sharing by the product of cloneset sizes. To study raw recombination without the effects of thymic and clonal selection, out-of-frame nonproductive sequences were analyzed. The public reads were run again by TCRdb, first through fastp at Q25 and then through MiXCR, and only productive beta chains were kept. One record per CDR3 amino acid sequence lists the most common genes and DNA. TCRdb, not the authors, supplied the V and J calls. A total of about 690,000 distinct CDR3 sequences appear in this sample, about 20% of them only once. The top ten constitute roughly 4% of the sample.

This sample was also put to use in a study of T cells expressing NK-cell markers. The second publication reports: TCR beta-chain repertoires were profiled in sorted CD3+CD56+NKG2C+, CD3+CD56+NKG2C- and CD3+CD56-NKG2C+ T-cell subsets from fewer than 10 donors. Among the eight sequenced donors, only one was HCMV-seronegative, while the other seven were HCMV-seropositive. To restrict sorting to alphabetaTCR-expressing T cells, an anti-gammadeltaTCR antibody was added in several experiments. For more than 5 donors, the dominant CD3+CD56+NKG2C+ clonotypes were among the top 10 CD8+ clonotypes and accounted for roughly 1.0-7.5% of CD8+ T cells. Those dominant clonotypes were again the most abundant among CD3+CD56-NKG2C+ cells in a few donors, at about 28.3-65%. Whether the expanded NKG2C-expressing T cell clones were specific for HCMV antigens remained unclear. The eight sequenced donors were randomly selected healthy volunteers, three men and five women. HCMV-specific IgG was detected in serum with a commercial ELISA kit to determine HCMV serostatus. For about six donors, bulk peripheral blood T-cell repertoires were additionally sequenced from unsorted PBMC. Reads were demultiplexed and grouped by UMI with MIGEC, and clonotypes were assembled and quantified with MiTCR. To exclude erroneous sequences, any TCR cDNA sequence not supported by at least two reads was discarded. Downstream repertoire analysis used the tcR package, and clonotypes were matched across fractions by CDR3 nucleotide sequence plus V segment. VDJmatch was used to annotate antigen specificity against VDJdb, with one amino acid substitution in CDR3 permitted.

Sequenced material: PBMCs. This chain is built from TRBV10-3 and TRBJ2-2; the D gene may be TRBD1 or TRBD2, since each aligns over 5 bases. This receptor was taken from a woman aged 18 to 35 in good health. The DNA is as follows: TGTGCCATCAGTGACTTTTTGGGGGCCGGGGAGCTGTTTTTT. Translation gives CAISDFLGAGELFF.